These T cell receptor beta chains were read from a single sample in a study of blood T cell repertoires in COVID-19. Sequencing used immunoSEQ multiplex PCR; TCRdb keeps in-frame clones, though not all of them. The sample lists a few hundred thousand clones; 80% to 90% were seen once. Material for sequencing was PBMCs or T cells enriched from blood (not recorded which). The receptors shown here come from a man aged 25-45 years who had recovered from COVID-19. CDR3s include the opening cysteine and the closing phenylalanine or tryptophan. D genes are given only for firm matches. Rows may omit the clone size; those that give it use once, few, many or a size class.

size,J,V,D,CDR3,DNA
NA,TRBJ2-5,TRBV10-3,NA,CAISDTRSKRGGNNTAQYF,TGTGCCATCAGTGACACGCGCAGCAAACGAGGGGGAAACAATACGGCCCAGTACTTC
NA,TRBJ2-2,TRBV7-8,NA,CAILSGLAGELFF,TGTGCCATCCTGAGCGGGCTAGCCGGGGAGCTGTTTTTT
NA,TRBJ2-2,TRBV11-2,NA,CASSRRQPSLTGELFF,TGTGCCAGCAGCCGTCGACAGCCCTCTTTAACCGGGGAGCTGTTTTTT
NA,TRBJ1-2,TRBV5-4,NA,CASRRDSYGYTF,TGTGCCAGCAGACGCGACAGCTATGGCTACACCTTC
once,TRBJ1-4,TRBV5-5,NA,CASSPAAGENEKLFF,TGTGCCAGCAGCCCCGCGGCAGGGGAGAATGAAAAACTGTTTTTT
NA,TRBJ1-5,TRBV6-5,TRBD1,CASRPDRAGNQPQHF,TGTGCCAGCAGACCCGACAGGGCTGGCAATCAGCCCCAGCATTTT
NA,TRBJ2-2,TRBV5-6,TRBD2,CASSIWTSGDTGELFF,TGTGCCAGCAGCATATGGACTAGCGGGGACACCGGGGAGCTGTTTTTT
few,TRBJ2-5,TRBV5-4,TRBD1,CASRKSQTGLETQYF,TGTGCCAGCAGAAAAAGCCAGACAGGGCTAGAGACCCAGTACTTC
NA,TRBJ2-1,TRBV9,TRBD2,CASSVETREEPEQFF,TGTGCCAGCAGCGTAGAAACCCGGGAGGAACCTGAGCAGTTCTTC
NA,TRBJ2-7,TRBV27,TRBD1,CASSFSTGESSYEQYF,TGTGCCAGCAGTTTTAGTACAGGGGAAAGCTCCTACGAGCAGTACTTC
NA,TRBJ1-4,TRBV18,NA,CASSPTPREKLFF,TGTGCCAGCTCACCAACCCCCCGGGAAAAACTGTTTTTT
NA,TRBJ2-7,TRBV24-1,NA,CAPRLGTAWYEQYF,TGTGCCCCCCGTCTAGGTACCGCTTGGTACGAGCAGTACTTC
few,TRBJ2-4,TRBV3-1/TRBV3-2,TRBD1,CASSQDVGTGELDIQYF,TGTGCCAGCAGCCAAGATGTAGGGACAGGAGAGTTGGACATTCAGTACTTC
NA,TRBJ1-1,TRBV9,NA,CASSVGTGRNTEAFF,TGTGCCAGCAGCGTAGGAACAGGGCGGAACACTGAAGCTTTCTTT
once,TRBJ2-1,TRBV7-2,TRBD1,CASSPDRGDYNEQFF,TGTGCCAGCAGCCCGGACAGGGGAGACTACAATGAGCAGTTCTTC
NA,TRBJ1-6,TRBV27,NA,CASSSPRTESYNSPLHF,TGTGCCAGCAGTTCACCTCGGACAGAATCCTATAATTCACCCCTCCACTTT
NA,TRBJ1-3,TRBV4-2,NA,CASSLRPRQPSSGNTIYF,TGTGCCAGCAGCCTCCGCCCTCGACAGCCGAGCTCTGGAAACACCATATATTTT
NA,TRBJ2-1,TRBV4-3,TRBD2,CASSHPTSGGNNEQFF,TGCGCCAGCAGCCATCCGACTAGCGGGGGGAACAATGAGCAGTTCTTC
NA,TRBJ2-5,TRBV28,NA,CASSLGPGLGETQYF,TGTGCCAGCAGTTTAGGGCCAGGGCTGGGGGAGACCCAGTACTTC
once,TRBJ1-1,TRBV9,NA,CASSVDGTEAFF,TGTGCCAGCAGCGTAGACGGCACTGAAGCTTTCTTT
few,TRBJ2-1,TRBV19,NA,CASSLRTGHISYNEQFF,TGTGCCAGTAGTCTTAGAACAGGGCATATCTCCTACAATGAGCAGTTCTTC
NA,TRBJ2-3,TRBV4-1,TRBD2,CASSQEGLAGGVTDTQYF,TGCGCCAGCAGCCAAGAGGGGCTAGCGGGGGGTGTCACAGATACGCAGTATTTT
NA,TRBJ2-2,TRBV6-4,TRBD2,CASSPGIGGAIGELFF,TGTGCCAGCAGCCCCGGAATCGGGGGGGCCATCGGGGAGCTGTTTTTT
NA,TRBJ1-2,TRBV20-1,TRBD1,CSASSSTGSGYTF,TGCAGTGCTAGTAGTTCGACAGGGTCCGGCTACACCTTC
NA,TRBJ1-3,TRBV5-1,NA,CASSLGGSSGNTIYF,TGCGCCAGCAGCTTGGGCGGCAGCTCTGGAAACACCATATATTTT
few,TRBJ2-7,TRBV7-9,NA,CASSLTGFYSEQYF,TGTGCCAGCAGCTTAACAGGGTTCTACAGCGAGCAGTACTTC
NA,TRBJ1-4,TRBV9,NA,CASSVARASEKLFF,TGTGCCAGCAGCGTAGCGAGGGCGAGTGAAAAACTGTTTTTT
once,TRBJ1-5,TRBV19,NA,CASSQDRRYSNQPQHF,TGTGCCAGTAGTCAAGACAGGAGATATAGCAATCAGCCCCAGCATTTT
NA,TRBJ2-2,TRBV7-9,TRBD1,CASRQTGGGGTGELFF,TGTGCCAGCCGCCAGACAGGGGGCGGTGGTACCGGGGAGCTGTTTTTT
NA,TRBJ2-5,TRBV6-5,TRBD2,CASSYSGGDETQYF,TGTGCCAGCAGTTACTCCGGGGGGGACGAGACCCAGTACTTC